The rows below give T cell receptor beta chains drawn from one sample of a study of blood T cell repertoires in COVID-19. Here immunoSEQ multiplex PCR was the method, and the copy in TCRdb shows in-frame clones only, minus some. The data hold around 240,000 clones, with about 90% observed a single time. Source material: PBMCs or T cells enriched from blood (not recorded which). Every receptor here comes from a human donor in a cohort exposed to, infected with or recovered from COVID-19 (not recorded which). The donor label of this sample is uncertain. Both conserved end residues are part of each CDR3. Fields, in order: D gene, clone size, J gene, V gene, CDR3 protein, CDR3 DNA. The D gene is left open where the match is weak. Rows give clone size only sometimes, using once, few, many, or a class for an expanded clone.

>TRBD1|.|TRBJ1-4|TRBV5-1
CASRSPGTGRLFF
TGCGCCAGCAGATCTCCCGGGACAGGGAGACTGTTTTTT
>TRBD1|few|TRBJ1-2|TRBV28
CASSGRIGQGRYGYTF
TGTGCCAGCAGTGGAAGAATTGGACAGGGCCGCTATGGCTACACCTTC
>.|once|TRBJ2-3|TRBV5-6
CASSLLGGATDTQYF
TGTGCCAGCAGCTTGTTAGGGGGGGCTACGGATACGCAGTATTTT
>TRBD2|.|TRBJ2-3|TRBV30
CAWRRKAAGREGTQYF
TGTGCCTGGAGGAGGAAAGCGGCGGGCCGGGAGGGTACGCAGTATTTT
>TRBD1|.|TRBJ1-2|TRBV6-5
CASSYSGTASYGYTF
TGTGCCAGCAGTTACTCGGGGACAGCGAGCTATGGCTACACCTTC
>.|.|TRBJ1-1|TRBV5-5
CASSFELTGLTEAFF
TGTGCCAGCAGCTTCGAATTGACAGGTCTCACTGAAGCTTTCTTT
>.|few|TRBJ1-1|TRBV27
CASSLQLRESEAFF
TGTGCCAGCAGTTTACAACTTAGGGAGAGCGAAGCTTTCTTT
>.|.|TRBJ2-3|TRBV6-2/TRBV6-3
CASSYSYSTDTQYF
TGTGCCAGCAGTTACTCCTACTCGACAGATACGCAGTATTTT
>.|.|TRBJ1-4|TRBV25-1
CASSGPGHARGEKLFF
TGTGCCAGCAGTGGACCGGGACACGCCAGAGGAGAAAAACTGTTTTTT
>TRBD1|.|TRBJ2-6|TRBV19
CASSARQGSGANVLTF
TGTGCCAGTAGTGCCCGACAGGGCTCTGGGGCCAACGTCCTGACTTTC
>.|once|TRBJ2-3|TRBV24-1
CATSDLLGETDTQYF
TGTGCCACCAGTGATTTGCTTGGAGAAACAGATACGCAGTATTTT
>TRBD1|.|TRBJ2-2|TRBV7-9
CAISDSRGQVGELFF
TGTGCCATCTCGGATTCGAGGGGGCAGGTCGGGGAGCTGTTTTTT
>TRBD1|.|TRBJ2-7|TRBV19
CASSRRQGREQYF
TGTGCCAGTAGTAGAAGACAGGGTCGCGAGCAGTACTTC
>TRBD2|.|TRBJ2-1|TRBV14
CASSQFSQRGGRSYNEQFF
TGTGCCAGCAGCCAGTTTTCCCAGCGGGGGGGCCGGTCCTACAATGAGCAGTTCTTC
>.|.|TRBJ2-1|TRBV12-5
CALSDEQFF
TGTGCTCTTTCCGATGAGCAGTTCTTC
>TRBD1|once|TRBJ1-4|TRBV5-8
CASSLGQGHEKLFF
TGTGCCAGCAGCTTGGGACAGGGCCATGAAAAACTGTTTTTT
>.|.|TRBJ2-1|TRBV19
CASSIAGANEQFF
TGTGCCAGTAGTATAGCAGGGGCGAATGAGCAGTTCTTC
>.|.|TRBJ1-1|TRBV3-1/TRBV3-2
CASSQGDTEAFF
TGTGCCAGCAGCCAGGGAGACACTGAAGCTTTCTTT
>.|.|TRBJ2-1|TRBV7-8
CASSPTSSSYNEQFF
TGTGCCAGCAGCCCTACTAGTAGCTCCTACAATGAGCAGTTCTTC